Shown below are 10 T cell receptor beta chains from a single sample sequenced in a study of T cells in Graves' hyperthyroidism and ophthalmopathy. RNA transcripts were the template for amplifying TCR beta CDR3 regions. HTBI primers were the set used in a first-round RT-PCR of the TCR CDR3. Via MiXCR, TCRdb re-called the multiplex PCR reads, giving one row per CDR3 protein. The sample carries under 300,000 distinct CDR3 sequences, less than 30% recorded once. Sequenced input: blood. The receptors originated from a man between 35 and 55 years old with Graves' hyperthyroidism that later progressed to Graves' ophthalmopathy.

The V gene is TRBV20-1, the J gene TRBJ1-2; a possible D gene is TRBD1 (5 bases). The CDR3 consists of 16 residues. V shed 2 bases and J shed 2 bases, with 18 bases lying between them. Germline V gene sequence: CDR1 DFQATT, CDR2 SNEGSKA (reference sequence). CDR3 nucleotide sequence: TGCAGTGCTAGATTCAGAGGGACGGCTGCAAACTATGGCTACACCTTC. It encodes CSARFRGTAANYGYTF.

The V and J genes are TRBV28 and TRBJ1-1, with D possibly TRBD1 on 6 matching bases. The germline CDR1 and CDR2 sequences are MDHEN and SYDVKM. The CDR3 is made up of 12 amino acids. Trimming shortened V by 6 bases and J by 7 bases, and 12 bases separated the two germline ends. CDR3 protein: CASRDSLGEAFF. In DNA form, the CDR3 reads TGTGCCAGCAGGGACAGCCTCGGTGAAGCTTTCTTT.

This clonotype was counted only a few times. The rearrangement uses TRBV28 and TRBJ1-1; D possibly corresponds to TRBD1 (6 bases). The CDR3 sequence is 14 residues long. Trimming stripped 5 bases from V and 3 bases from J, with 13 bases between. Germline V gene sequence: CDR1 MDHEN, CDR2 SYDVKM. CDR3 loop: CASSERGTDTEAFF. The DNA for the CDR3 is TGTGCCAGCAGTGAGAGGGGGACGGACACTGAAGCTTTCTTT.

This clonotype has more than one count but fewer than ten. V usage is TRBV3-1 and J usage is TRBJ2-4; TRBD2 aligns across 7 bases. Per germline, CDR1 LGHDT and CDR2 YNNKEL (reference sequence). The CDR3 length is 15 residues. With 4 bases clipped from V and 4 bases from J, the junction kept 7 bases outside the gene matches. CDR3 sequence: CASSPVVGGKNIQYF. The CDR3, as DNA: TGTGCCAGCAGCCCGGTAGTGGGGGGGAAAAACATTCAGTACTTC.

The sample holds many counts of this clonotype. This chain uses TRBV6-1 with TRBJ2-7, with 7 bases aligning to TRBD1. The CDR3 runs 13 residues. Germline CDR1 and CDR2: MNHNS and SASEGT. The junction had 8 bases not matched to a gene; V was cut back by 7 bases and J by 5 bases. CDR3 residues: CASNPRGSDEQYF. The CDR3 DNA reads TGTGCCAGCAACCCCAGGGGGAGCGACGAGCAGTACTTC.

This clonotype was seen repeatedly, ten times or more. The rearrangement uses TRBV12-3 or TRBV12-4 and TRBJ1-1; D ambiguous. V gave up 6 bases and J gave up 3 bases, with 26 bases separating them. The CDR3 length is 18 residues. The CDR3 DNA reads TGTGCCAGCAGCCGTATGGTGGGCGGAGAAAAGGTGGACACTGAAGCTTTCTTT. Residues: CASSRMVGGEKVDTEAFF.

This clonotype was found a few times. This sequence joins TRBV27 and TRBJ2-6; no reliable D call. Between the trimmed V and J ends, which lost 5 bases and 0 bases, there was a span of 5 bases. Germline assignment: CDR1 MNHEY and CDR2 SMNVEV (reference sequence). The CDR3 consists of 14 residues. CDR3 in amino acids: CASSTLSGANVLTF. The CDR3 DNA reads TGTGCCAGCAGTACACTCTCTGGGGCCAACGTCCTGACTTTC. The variable domain in full, completed from reference TRBV27 and TRBJ2-6, reads EAQVTQNPRYLITVTGKKLTVTCSQNMNHEYMSWYRQDPGLGLRQIYYSMNVEVTDKGDVPEGYKVSRKEKRNFPLILESPSPNQTSLYFCASSTLSGANVLTFGAGSRLTVL.

The V call is TRBV6-1, the J call TRBJ2-1, with D perhaps matching TRBD1 (7 bases). The assigned J gene may be wrong: the sequence end matches TRBJ2-7 better. CDR3 size: 16 residues. Per germline, CDR1 MNHNS and CDR2 SASEGT. The CDR3 is CASSQQGGGSYNEQYF. CDR3 DNA: TGTGCCAGCAGTCAGCAGGGGGGAGGCTCCTACAATGAGCAGTACTTC.

This clonotype showed up many times. The chain combines TRBV20-1 with TRBJ1-5; D is ambiguous. The V gene lost 1 base and the J gene lost 2 bases, with 6 bases spanning the gap. CDR3 length: 13 amino acids. Germline assignment: CDR1 DFQATT and CDR2 SNEGSKA (reference sequence). CDR3 sequence: CSARVPGNQPQHF. DNA for the CDR3: TGCAGTGCTAGAGTGCCAGGCAATCAGCCCCAGCATTTT.

This clonotype was seen ten or more times. The chain joins TRBV6-5 to TRBJ2-7; 7 nucleotides match TRBD2. V shed 0 bases, J shed 7 bases, and the junction held 9 bases outside the gene matches. Germline CDR1 reads MNHEY; CDR2 reads SVGAGI. This CDR3 contains 15 residues. CDR3 protein: CASSYSIVGGGEQYF. CDR3 bases: TGTGCCAGCAGTTACTCGATTGTTGGGGGGGGTGAGCAGTACTTC.